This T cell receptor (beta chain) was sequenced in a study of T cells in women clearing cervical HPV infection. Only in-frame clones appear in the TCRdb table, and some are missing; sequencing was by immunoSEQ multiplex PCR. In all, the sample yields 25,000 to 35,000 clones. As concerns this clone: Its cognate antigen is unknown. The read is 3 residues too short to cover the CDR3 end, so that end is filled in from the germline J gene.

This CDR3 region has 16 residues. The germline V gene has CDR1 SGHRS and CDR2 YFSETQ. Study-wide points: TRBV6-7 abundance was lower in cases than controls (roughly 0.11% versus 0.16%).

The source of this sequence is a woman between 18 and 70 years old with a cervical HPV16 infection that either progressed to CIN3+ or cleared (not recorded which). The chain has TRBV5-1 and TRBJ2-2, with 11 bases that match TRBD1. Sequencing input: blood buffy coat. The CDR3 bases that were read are TGCGCCAGCAGCCCGGACAGGGGGCAAGGGAATTCACCG. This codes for CASSPDRGQGNSP. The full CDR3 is CASSPDRGQGNSPLFF.